Listed below are T cell receptor beta chains from one sample, sequenced in a study of blood T cell repertoires in COVID-19. Sequencing was performed with immunoSEQ multiplex PCR; in TCRdb, only in-frame clones are kept and a portion is missing. The sample includes roughly 180,000 clones, about nine tenths of them seen just once. Sequenced material: PBMCs or T cells enriched from blood (not recorded which). All receptors derive from a woman aged 30 to 39 who had recovered from COVID-19. The CDR3 runs from the conserved cysteine through the conserved F or W. A D gene is named only where the DNA matches it firmly. The size entry is marked missing in some rows and otherwise reads once, few, many or a size class.

j_call v_call clone_size d_call cdr3_length cdr3_nt cdr3_aa
TRBJ1-2 TRBV4-2 many . 13 TGTGCCAGCAGCCAAGATTCCGACTATGGCTACACCTTC CASSQDSDYGYTF
TRBJ2-7 TRBV13 . . 14 TGTGCCAGCAGCTTAGGCGGGGGAAGGGTCGGGCAGTACTTC CASSLGGGRVGQYF
TRBJ2-2 TRBV24-1 . TRBD1 17 TGTGCCACCAGTGATTTGCTGCCAGGGGGCGTCACCGGGGAGCTGTTTTTT CATSDLLPGGVTGELFF
TRBJ2-6 TRBV5-6 few TRBD1 15 TGTGCCAGCAGCAACAGGGGATGGGGGGCCAACGTCCTGACTTTC CASSNRGWGANVLTF
TRBJ1-1 TRBV18 . . 12 TGTGCCAGCTCACCGCCGACTGGCGAAGCTTTCTTT CASSPPTGEAFF
TRBJ1-3 TRBV6-6 . . 16 TGTGCCAGCAGTTATTTACAGGGATCCTCTGGAAACACCATATATTTT CASSYLQGSSGNTIYF
TRBJ2-7 TRBV7-2 . . 17 TGTGCCAGCAGCTTAGTCTACGACTTACGAAGCTCCTACGAGCAGTACTTC CASSLVYDLRSSYEQYF
TRBJ1-1 TRBV3-1/TRBV3-2 . . 15 TGTGCCAGCAGCCAAGGTTACACAGGGAGCACTGAAGCTTTCTTT CASSQGYTGSTEAFF
TRBJ1-1 TRBV6-5 . TRBD1 15 TGTGCCAGCAGTTACTCGAGGGGGCGCGTGGATGAAGCTTTCTTT CASSYSRGRVDEAFF
TRBJ1-6 TRBV11-3 . . 16 TGTGCCAGCAGCCAGACGGGGAACACGCAGAATTCACCCCTCCACTTT CASSQTGNTQNSPLHF
TRBJ1-2 TRBV4-3 . . 14 TGCGCCAGCAGCCAAGAACTGGGGGCGGGCGGCTACACCTTC CASSQELGAGGYTF
TRBJ1-1 TRBV18 . TRBD1 17 TGTGCCAGCTCACCACTGGACAGGGGTTTTCTGGCACTCGGGGCTTTCTTT CASSPLDRGFLALGAFF
TRBJ1-1 TRBV29-1 . . 13 TGCAGCGGTAAGGGACTTCAGAACACTGAAGCTTTCTTT CSGKGLQNTEAFF
TRBJ1-1 TRBV18 . . 13 TGTGCCAGCCAGACTGGGGAGGACACTGAAGCTTTCTTT CASQTGEDTEAFF
TRBJ2-2 TRBV6-5 . . 16 TGTGCCAGCAGATACTCAGGGGATCAGGACACCGGGGAGCTGTTTTTT CASRYSGDQDTGELFF
TRBJ2-1 TRBV4-1 . TRBD2 17 TGCGCCAGCAGCCAAGCCGAGGAACTAGCGGGGTACAATGAGCAGTTCTTC CASSQAEELAGYNEQFF
TRBJ2-2 TRBV9 . . 13 TGTGCCAGCAGCGTAGTCGTCACCGGGGAGCTGTTTTTT CASSVVVTGELFF
TRBJ1-5 TRBV7-8 . . 16 TGTGCCAGCAGCTCGGACAGAGCCTATAGCAATCAGCCCCAGCATTTT CASSSDRAYSNQPQHF
TRBJ1-2 TRBV29-1 . TRBD1 16 TGCAGCGTTGTGTCATCCCGCCGGGACAGCGCCTATGGCTACACCTTC CSVVSSRRDSAYGYTF
TRBJ2-4 TRBV30 . TRBD2 16 TGTGCCTGGAGTGTGGATTTAGCGGGAGGGAGGGACATTCAGTACTTC CAWSVDLAGGRDIQYF